This entry is about one T cell receptor (beta chain). Only in-frame clones appear in the TCRdb table, and some are missing; sequencing was by immunoSEQ multiplex PCR. The table shows a few hundred thousand clones, with around 90% occurring only once. The data originate from a study of blood T cell repertoires in COVID-19. On the study more broadly: Donors in the United States, Italy and Spain gave samples during acute or convalescent COVID-19. Sample material is recorded as cDNA or gDNA derived from T cells, B-cell-depleted T cells, or PBMCs.

Adults between about 18 and 89 years of age took part from 20 to 25 US areas. Cohort placement rested on clinical history that participants reported themselves. Trimming at V came to 7 bases and at J to 0 bases, leaving 4 bases not matched to a gene. The CDR3 loop spans 14 amino acids. CDR1 is LNHDA, CDR2 SQIVND, per germline (reference sequence). This TCR was sampled from a man aged 30 to 39 who had been exposed to COVID-19. Specimen: PBMCs or T cells enriched from blood (not recorded which). This chain connects TRBV19 to TRBJ1-1; 8 bases map to TRBD1. The CDR3, as DNA: TGTGCCAGTATTAGGACAGGGATGAACACTGAAGCTTTCTTT. It translates to CASIRTGMNTEAFF.